This T cell receptor beta chain stems from a study of cytomegalovirus exposure and HLA in healthy donors. The J segment lost 0 bases and the V segment lost 4 bases, leaving 5 bases of the junction unmatched. Germline-derived CDR1 and CDR2 are LNHDA and SQIVND (reference sequence). This CDR3 is 16 amino acids long. In the PCR, 60 Vbeta and 13 Jbeta primers were used. Data came from immunoSEQ multiplex PCR; TCRdb stores just in-frame clones and leaves some out. The sample has 150,000 to 200,000 clones, 60% to 80% seen once. The chain recombines TRBV19 with TRBJ1-4; 7 bases line up with TRBD1. The receptor's source is a woman aged 40 to 55 in good health and CMV-seropositive. Sequencing input: PBMCs. CDR3 DNA: TGTGCCAGTAGTAAGACAGGGACAGCAACTAATGAAAAACTGTTTTTT. Amino acid sequence: CASSKTGTATNEKLFF.